The clone carrying this T cell receptor (beta chain) was seen at least ten times. Its antigen remains unidentified. TCRdb reanalysed the reads using MiXCR and keeps one entry per CDR3 protein. This sample has 150,000 to 200,000 distinct CDR3 sequences, with approximately 14% found just once. The data derive from a study of T cell repertoires in cytomegalovirus infection. Overall study context: CMV infection together with matching HLA type was indicated by public TCR beta signatures. Study results and limitations: Identification of carriers of CMV plus the relevant HLA was achieved through cumulative public TCR beta family frequency. There were HLA-C-restricted CMV-specific TCR beta clonotypes dominating the ex vivo response.

Germline lookup yields CDR1 MDHEN and CDR2 SYDVKM. CDR3 length equals 15 residues. V shed 3 bases, J shed 15 bases, and the junction held 17 bases outside the gene matches. The TCR sequence derives from a human donor in good health (CMV status not recorded). Some clones in this sample may be carry-over from other donors' samples. Sequencing input: PBMCs. The chain recombines TRBV28 with TRBJ1-5; 7 nucleotides agree with TRBD1. The CDR3 here is CASSFDTGAPPRLHF. CDR3 in DNA: TGTGCCAGCAGTTTCGATACAGGGGCCCCCCCCCGACTGCATTTT. The full variable domain, rest sourced from reference TRBV28 and TRBJ1-5, is DVKVTQSSRYLVKRTGEKVFLECVQDMDHENMFWYRQDPGLGLRLIYFSYDVKMKEKGDIPEGYSVSREKKERFSLILESASTNQTSMYLCASSFDTGAPPRLHFGDGTRLSIL.